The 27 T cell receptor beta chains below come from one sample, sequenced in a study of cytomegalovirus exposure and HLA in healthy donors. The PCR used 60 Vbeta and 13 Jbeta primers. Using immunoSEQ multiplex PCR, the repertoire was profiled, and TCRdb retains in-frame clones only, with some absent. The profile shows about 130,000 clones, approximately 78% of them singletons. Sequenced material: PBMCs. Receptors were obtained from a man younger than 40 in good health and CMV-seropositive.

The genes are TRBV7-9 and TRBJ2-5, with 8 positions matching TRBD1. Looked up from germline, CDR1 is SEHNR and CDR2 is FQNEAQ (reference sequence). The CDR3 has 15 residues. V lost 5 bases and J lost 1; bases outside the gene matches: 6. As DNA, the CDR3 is TGTGCCAGCAGCCCCCCCGACAGGGGCCAAGAGACCCAGTACTTC. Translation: CASSPPDRGQETQYF.

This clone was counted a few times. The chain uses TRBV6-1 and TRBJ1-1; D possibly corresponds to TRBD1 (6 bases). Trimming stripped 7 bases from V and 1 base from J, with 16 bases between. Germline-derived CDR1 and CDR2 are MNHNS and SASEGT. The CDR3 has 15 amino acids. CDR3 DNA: TGTGCCAGCATATCGGCAGGGGCTACGAACACTGAAGCTTTCTTT. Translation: CASISAGATNTEAFF.

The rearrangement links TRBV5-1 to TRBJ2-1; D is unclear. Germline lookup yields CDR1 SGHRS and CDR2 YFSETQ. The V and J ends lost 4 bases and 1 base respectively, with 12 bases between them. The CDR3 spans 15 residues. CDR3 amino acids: CASSPQELSYNEQFF. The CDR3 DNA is TGCGCCAGCAGCCCGCAGGAACTTTCCTACAATGAGCAGTTCTTC.

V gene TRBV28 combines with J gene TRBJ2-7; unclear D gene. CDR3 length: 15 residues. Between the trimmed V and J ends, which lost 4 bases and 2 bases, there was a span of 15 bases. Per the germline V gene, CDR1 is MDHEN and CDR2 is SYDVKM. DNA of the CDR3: TGTGCCAGCAGTTGGTCTAATTACCTCGCCTACGAGCAGTACTTC. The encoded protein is CASSWSNYLAYEQYF.

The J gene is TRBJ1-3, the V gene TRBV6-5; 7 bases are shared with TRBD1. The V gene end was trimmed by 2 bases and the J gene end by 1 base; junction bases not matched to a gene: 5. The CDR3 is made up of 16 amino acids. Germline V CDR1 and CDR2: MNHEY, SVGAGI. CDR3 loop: CASSYGQEPSGNTIYF. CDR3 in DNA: TGTGCCAGCAGTTACGGACAGGAGCCTTCTGGAAACACCATATATTTT.

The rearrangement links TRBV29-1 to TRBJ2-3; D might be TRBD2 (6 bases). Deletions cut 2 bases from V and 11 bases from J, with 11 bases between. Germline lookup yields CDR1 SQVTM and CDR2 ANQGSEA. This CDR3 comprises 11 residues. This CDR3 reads CSVERDWGQYF. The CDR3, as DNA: TGCAGCGTTGAACGGGACTGGGGGCAGTATTTT.

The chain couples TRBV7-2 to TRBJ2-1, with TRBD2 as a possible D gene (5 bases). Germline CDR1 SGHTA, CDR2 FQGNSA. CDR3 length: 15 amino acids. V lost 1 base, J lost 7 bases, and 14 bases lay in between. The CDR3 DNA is TGTGCCAGCAGCTTAGGCCTAGCTGTGGGGAATGAGCAGTTCTTC. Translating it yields CASSLGLAVGNEQFF.

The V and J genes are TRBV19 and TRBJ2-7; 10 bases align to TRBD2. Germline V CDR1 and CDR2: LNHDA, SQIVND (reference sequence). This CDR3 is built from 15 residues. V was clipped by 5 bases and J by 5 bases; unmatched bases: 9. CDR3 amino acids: CASSPAGLAVDEQYF. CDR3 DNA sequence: TGTGCCAGTAGTCCCGCCGGACTAGCGGTTGACGAGCAGTACTTC.

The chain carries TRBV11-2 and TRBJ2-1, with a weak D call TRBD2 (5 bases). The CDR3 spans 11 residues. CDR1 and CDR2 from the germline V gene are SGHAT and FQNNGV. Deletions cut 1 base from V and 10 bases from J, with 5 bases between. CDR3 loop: CASSLGGEQFF. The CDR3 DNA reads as TGTGCCAGCAGCTTAGGCGGGGAGCAGTTCTTC.

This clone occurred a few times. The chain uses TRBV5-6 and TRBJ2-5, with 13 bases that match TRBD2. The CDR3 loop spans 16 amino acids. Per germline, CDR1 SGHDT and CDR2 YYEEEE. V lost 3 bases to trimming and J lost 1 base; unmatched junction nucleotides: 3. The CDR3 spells CASSSLAGGPQETQYF. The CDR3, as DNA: TGTGCCAGCAGCTCACTAGCGGGAGGGCCCCAAGAGACCCAGTACTTC. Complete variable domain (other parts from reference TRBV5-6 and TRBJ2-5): DAGVTQSPTHLIKTRGQQVTLRCSPKSGHDTVSWYQQALGQGPQFIFQYYEEEERQRGNFPDRFSGHQFPNYSSELNVNALLLGDSALYLCASSSLAGGPQETQYFGPGTRLLVL.

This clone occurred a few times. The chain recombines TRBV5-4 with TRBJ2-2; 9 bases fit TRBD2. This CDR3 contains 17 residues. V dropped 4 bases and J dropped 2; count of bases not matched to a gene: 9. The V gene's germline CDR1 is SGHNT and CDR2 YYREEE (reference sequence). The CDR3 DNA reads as TGTGCCAGCAGCCGACAGACTAGCGGAAGAAACACCGGGGAGCTGTTTTTT. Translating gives CASSRQTSGRNTGELFF. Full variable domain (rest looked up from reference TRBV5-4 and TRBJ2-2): ETGVTQSPTHLIKTRGQQVTLRCSSQSGHNTVSWYQQALGQGPQFIFQYYREEENGRGNFPPRFSGLQFPNYSSELNVNALELDDSALYLCASSRQTSGRNTGELFFGEGSRLTVL.

CDR3 DNA: TGTGCCAGCACGAGGGCGGGACAGGGGTCCTACGAGCAGTACTTC. Translation gives CASTRAGQGSYEQYF. The V and J genes are TRBV6-1 and TRBJ2-7; 10 nucleotides line up with TRBD1. The CDR3 has 15 amino acids. The germline V gene encodes CDR1 MNHNS and CDR2 SASEGT. The trim removed 7 bases at V and 1 base at J, leaving 7 bases unmatched.

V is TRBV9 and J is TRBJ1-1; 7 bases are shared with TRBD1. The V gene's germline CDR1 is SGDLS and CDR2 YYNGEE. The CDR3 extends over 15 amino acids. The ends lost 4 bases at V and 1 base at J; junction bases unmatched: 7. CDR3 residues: CASSSAGTENTEAFF. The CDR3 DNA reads TGTGCCAGCAGCTCTGCCGGGACAGAGAACACTGAAGCTTTCTTT. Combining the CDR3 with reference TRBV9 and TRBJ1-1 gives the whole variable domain DSGVTQTPKHLITATGQRVTLRCSPRSGDLSVYWYQQSLDQGLQFLIQYYNGEERAKGNILERFSAQQFPDLHSELNLSSLELGDSALYFCASSSAGTENTEAFFGQGTRLTVV.

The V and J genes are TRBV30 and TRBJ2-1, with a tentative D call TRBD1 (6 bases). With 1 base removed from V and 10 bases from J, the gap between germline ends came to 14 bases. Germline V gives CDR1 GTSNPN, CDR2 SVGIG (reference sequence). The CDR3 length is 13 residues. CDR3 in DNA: TGTGCCTGGAGTGGGTCACTGGGGGCGGAGCAGTTCTTC. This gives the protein CAWSGSLGAEQFF.

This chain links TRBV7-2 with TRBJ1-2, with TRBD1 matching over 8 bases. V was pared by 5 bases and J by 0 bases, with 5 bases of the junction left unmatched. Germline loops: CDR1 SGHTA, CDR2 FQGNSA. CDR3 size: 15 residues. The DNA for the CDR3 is TGTGCCAGCAGCCCCAACAGGGGGGCTAACTATGGCTACACCTTC. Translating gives CASSPNRGANYGYTF.

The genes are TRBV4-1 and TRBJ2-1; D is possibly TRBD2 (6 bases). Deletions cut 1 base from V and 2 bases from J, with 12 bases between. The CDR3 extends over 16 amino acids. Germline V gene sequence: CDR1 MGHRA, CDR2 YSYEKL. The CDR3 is CASSQVGLATYNEQFF. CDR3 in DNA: TGCGCCAGCAGCCAAGTGGGCCTAGCGACCTACAATGAGCAGTTCTTC.

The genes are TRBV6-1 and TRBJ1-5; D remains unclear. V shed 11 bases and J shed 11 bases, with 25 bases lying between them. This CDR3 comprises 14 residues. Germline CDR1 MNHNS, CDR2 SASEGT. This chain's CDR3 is CAARRDLPSSAQHF. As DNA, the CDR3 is TGTGCCGCCCGGAGGGATCTCCCCTCTTCAGCCCAGCATTTT.

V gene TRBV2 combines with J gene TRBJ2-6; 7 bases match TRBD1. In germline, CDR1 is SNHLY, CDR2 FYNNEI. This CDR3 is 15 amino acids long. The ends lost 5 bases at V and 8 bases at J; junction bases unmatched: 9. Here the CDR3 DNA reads TGTGCCAGCAGTTGGGGACAGCGCGACACCAACGTCCTGACTTTC. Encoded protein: CASSWGQRDTNVLTF.

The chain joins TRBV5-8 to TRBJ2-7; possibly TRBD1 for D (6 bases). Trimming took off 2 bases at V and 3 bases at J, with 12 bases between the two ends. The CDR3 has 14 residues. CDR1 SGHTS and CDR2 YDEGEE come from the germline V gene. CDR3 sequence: CASSFRGVVYEQYF. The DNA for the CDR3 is TGTGCCAGCAGCTTCAGGGGTGTTGTCTACGAGCAGTACTTC.

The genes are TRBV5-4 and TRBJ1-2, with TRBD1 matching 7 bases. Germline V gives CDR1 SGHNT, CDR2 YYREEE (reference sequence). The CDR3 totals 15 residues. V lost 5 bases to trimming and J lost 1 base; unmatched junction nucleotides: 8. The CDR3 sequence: CASSLSTGINYGYTF. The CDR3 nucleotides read TGTGCCAGCAGTCTTTCGACAGGGATTAACTATGGCTACACCTTC.

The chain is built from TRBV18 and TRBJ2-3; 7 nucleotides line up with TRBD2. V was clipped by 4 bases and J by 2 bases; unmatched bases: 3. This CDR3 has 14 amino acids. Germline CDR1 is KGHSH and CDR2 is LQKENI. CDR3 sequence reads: CASSLGDYTDTQYF. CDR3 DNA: TGTGCCAGCTCACTGGGGGACTACACAGATACGCAGTATTTT.

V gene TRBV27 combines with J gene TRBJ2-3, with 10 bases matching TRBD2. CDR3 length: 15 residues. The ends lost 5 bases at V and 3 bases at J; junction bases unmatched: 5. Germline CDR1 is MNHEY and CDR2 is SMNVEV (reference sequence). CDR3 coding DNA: TGTGCCAGCAGTAAGCTACTAGCGGGAACAGATACGCAGTATTTT. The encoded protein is CASSKLLAGTDTQYF.

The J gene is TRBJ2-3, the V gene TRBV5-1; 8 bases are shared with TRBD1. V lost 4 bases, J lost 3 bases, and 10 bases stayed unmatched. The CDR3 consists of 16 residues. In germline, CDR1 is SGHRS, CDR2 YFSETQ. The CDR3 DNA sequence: TGCGCCAGCAGCGGGAAGCGGCAGGGGGCGACAGATACGCAGTATTTT. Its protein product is CASSGKRQGATDTQYF.

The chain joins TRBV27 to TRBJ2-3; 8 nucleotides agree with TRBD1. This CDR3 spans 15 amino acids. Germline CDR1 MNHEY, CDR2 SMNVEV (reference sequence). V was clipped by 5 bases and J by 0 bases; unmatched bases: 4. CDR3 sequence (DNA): TGTGCCAGCAGTCCTCAGGGGGCTAGCACAGATACGCAGTATTTT. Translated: CASSPQGASTDTQYF.

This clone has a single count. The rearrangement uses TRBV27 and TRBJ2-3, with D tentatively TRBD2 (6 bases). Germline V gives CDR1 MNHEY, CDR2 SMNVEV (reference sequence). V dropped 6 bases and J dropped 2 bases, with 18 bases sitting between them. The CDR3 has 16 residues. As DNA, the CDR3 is TGTGCCAGCAGCCCCCCCGCGGGACCAAACACAGATACGCAGTATTTT. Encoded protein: CASSPPAGPNTDTQYF.

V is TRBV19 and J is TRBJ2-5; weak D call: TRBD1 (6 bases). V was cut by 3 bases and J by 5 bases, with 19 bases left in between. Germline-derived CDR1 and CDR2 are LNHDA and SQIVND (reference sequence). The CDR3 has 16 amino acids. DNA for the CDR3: TGTGCCAGTAGTATGCCCGCCGGGACACCCCTGGAGACCCAGTACTTC. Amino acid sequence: CASSMPAGTPLETQYF.

Here the CDR3 DNA reads TGCGCCAGCAGTGCTAGACTGGAAATGAACTATGGCTACACCTTC. It codes for CASSARLEMNYGYTF. The V and J genes are TRBV10-1 and TRBJ1-2; D is unresolved. Germline-derived CDR1 and CDR2 are WNHNN and SYGVQD (reference sequence). This CDR3 comprises 15 residues. Trimming shortened V by 4 bases and J by 2 bases, and 14 bases separated the two germline ends.